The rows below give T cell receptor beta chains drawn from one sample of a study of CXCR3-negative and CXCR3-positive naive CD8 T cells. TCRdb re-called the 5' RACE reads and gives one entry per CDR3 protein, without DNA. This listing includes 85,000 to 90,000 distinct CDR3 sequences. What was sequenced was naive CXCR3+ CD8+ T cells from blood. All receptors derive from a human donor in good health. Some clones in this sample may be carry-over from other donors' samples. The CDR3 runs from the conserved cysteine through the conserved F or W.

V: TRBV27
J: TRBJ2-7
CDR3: CASSFRTGRSQQYF

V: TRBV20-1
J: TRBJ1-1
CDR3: CSARDLGLGGNTEAFF

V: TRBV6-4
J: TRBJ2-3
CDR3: CASSVRGTGRDTQYF

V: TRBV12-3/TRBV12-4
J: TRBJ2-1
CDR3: CASSVGQGNEQFF

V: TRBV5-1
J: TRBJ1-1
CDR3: CASSMGTGVTEAFF

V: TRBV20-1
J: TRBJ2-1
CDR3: CCARDLAGYERDEQFF

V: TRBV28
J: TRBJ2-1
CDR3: CASSPGGAAEQFF

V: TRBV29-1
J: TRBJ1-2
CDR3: CSVEGVDGYTF

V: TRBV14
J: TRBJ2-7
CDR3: CASSQVGSLKDEQYF

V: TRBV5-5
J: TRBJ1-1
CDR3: CASSLGGGIGDTEAFF

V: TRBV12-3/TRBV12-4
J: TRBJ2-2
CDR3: CASSFFPTNTGELFF

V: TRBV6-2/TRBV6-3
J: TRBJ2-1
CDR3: CASNIPSRVDLAGGPDREQFF

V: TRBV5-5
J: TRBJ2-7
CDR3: CASSFATGSYEQYF

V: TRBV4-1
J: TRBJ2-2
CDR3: CASSLSPSPGGELFF

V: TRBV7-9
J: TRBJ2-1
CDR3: CASSPPGLAGGNEQFF

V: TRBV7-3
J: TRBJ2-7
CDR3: CASSLSGQGLAYEQYF

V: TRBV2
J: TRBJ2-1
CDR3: CASSEGKVRDREQFF

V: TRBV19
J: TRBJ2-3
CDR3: CASSPGTSGRDTQYF

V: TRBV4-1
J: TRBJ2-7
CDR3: CASSQDLWLAGPEQYF

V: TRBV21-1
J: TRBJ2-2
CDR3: CASNKERANTGELFF

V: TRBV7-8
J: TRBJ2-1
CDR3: CASSSVATSGYNEQFF

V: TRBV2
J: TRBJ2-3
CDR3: CAKLEADTQYF

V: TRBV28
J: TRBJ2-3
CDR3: CASSLFRGGEPSTDTQYF

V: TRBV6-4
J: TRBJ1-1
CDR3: CASSLRASAEAFF

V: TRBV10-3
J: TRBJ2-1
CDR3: CAISDEGEYNEQFF

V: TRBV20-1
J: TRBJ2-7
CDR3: CSARDLASGESYEQYF

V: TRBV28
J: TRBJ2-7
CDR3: CASSSGRGTAGDEQYF

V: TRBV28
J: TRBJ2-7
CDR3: CASSFPQTGGGYEQYF

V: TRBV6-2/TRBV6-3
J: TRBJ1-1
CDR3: CASSFPCTEAFF

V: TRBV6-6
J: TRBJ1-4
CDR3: CASSPEVRSPNEKLFF

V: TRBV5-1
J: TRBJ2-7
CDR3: CASSGGTGITYEQYF

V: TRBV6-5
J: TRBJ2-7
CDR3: CASSYSAEDYEQYF

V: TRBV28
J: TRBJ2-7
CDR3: CASTLATGTYEQYF

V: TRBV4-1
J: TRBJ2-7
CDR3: CASSQSPSGAYEQYF

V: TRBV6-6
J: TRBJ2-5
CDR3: CASSYSTGSQETQYF

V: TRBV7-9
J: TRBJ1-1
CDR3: CASSLATGARTEAFF

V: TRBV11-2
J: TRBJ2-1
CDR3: CASSAGQGYEQFF

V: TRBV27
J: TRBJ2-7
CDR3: CASKIRSDSTSPYEQYF

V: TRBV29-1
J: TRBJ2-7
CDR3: CSVGRGAFYEQYF

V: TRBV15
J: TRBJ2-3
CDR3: CASQDSHTDTQYF

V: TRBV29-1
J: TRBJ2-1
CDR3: CSVAGGTGEQFF

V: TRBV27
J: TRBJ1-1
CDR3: CASSLSPGTGVITEAFF

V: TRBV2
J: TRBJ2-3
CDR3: CASSAPGGSPYLTDTQYF

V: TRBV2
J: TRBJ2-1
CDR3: CASSGFSYNEQFF

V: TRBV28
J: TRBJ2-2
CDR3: CASSSLFSGRNTGELFF

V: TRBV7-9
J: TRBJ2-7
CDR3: CASSDSTGDIYEQYF

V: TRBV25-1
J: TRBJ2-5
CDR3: CASSEYTTGAQETQYF

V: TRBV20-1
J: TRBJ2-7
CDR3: CSPEVGTRESGRYEQYF

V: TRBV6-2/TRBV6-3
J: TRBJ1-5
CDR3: CASSYGQGAVSQHF

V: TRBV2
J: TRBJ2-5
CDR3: CASSNLRGGETQYF

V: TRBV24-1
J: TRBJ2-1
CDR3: CATSDFLDRDNEQFF

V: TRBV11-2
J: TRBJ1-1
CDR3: CASSLSGAVTEAFF

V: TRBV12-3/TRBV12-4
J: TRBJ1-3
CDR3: CASSPSPRNTIYF

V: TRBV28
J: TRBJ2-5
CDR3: CASSFVEETQYF

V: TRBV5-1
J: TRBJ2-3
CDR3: CASSTRGGTDTQYF

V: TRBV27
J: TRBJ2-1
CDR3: CASSLLASGRALYFF

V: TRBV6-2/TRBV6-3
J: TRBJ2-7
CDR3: CASSYSLPGGSYEQYF